The 29 T cell receptor beta chains below come from one sample, sequenced in a study of T cell responses to AZD1222 COVID-19 vaccine. Repertoires were generated with immunoSEQ multiplex PCR, while TCRdb's copy carries only in-frame clones and drops some. The table records over 110,000 clones, 85% to 90% of them present only once. This material consisted of peripheral blood, taken 28 days after the second AZD1222 dose. These receptors came from an adult who received the AZD1222 COVID-19 vaccine.

The rearrangement uses TRBV2 and TRBJ2-1; 9 bases are a match to TRBD2. Germline CDR1 SNHLY, CDR2 FYNNEI. Trimming at V came to 7 bases and at J to 6 bases, leaving 4 bases not matched to a gene. CDR3 size: 13 residues. CDR3 sequence (DNA): TGTGCCAGCAAGGCGGGGGGGCTCAATGAGCAGTTCTTC. Amino acid sequence: CASKAGGLNEQFF. The variable domain in full, completed from reference TRBV2 and TRBJ2-1, reads EPEVTQTPSHQVTQMGQEVILRCVPISNHLYFYWYRQILGQKVEFLVSFYNNEISEKSEIFDDQFSVERPDGSNFTLKIRSTKLEDSAMYFCASKAGGLNEQFFGPGTRLTVL.

V is TRBV28 and J is TRBJ2-2; TRBD2 is a possible D gene (5 bases). The germline V and J ends were trimmed by 10 bases and 7 bases, with 16 bases remaining between them. The length of the CDR3 is 13 residues. The germline gives CDR1 MDHEN, CDR2 SYDVKM. In DNA form, the CDR3 reads TGTGCCATCTCGGGGTGGGAAATCGGGGAGCTGTTTTTT. Translating gives CAISGWEIGELFF. The full variable domain, with the rest looked up from reference TRBV28 and TRBJ2-2, is DVKVTQSSRYLVKRTGEKVFLECVQDMDHENMFWYRQDPGLGLRLIYFSYDVKMKEKGDIPEGYSVSREKKERFSLILESASTNQTSMYLCAISGWEIGELFFGEGSRLTVL.

The chain carries TRBV2 and TRBJ2-2, with 9 bases fitting TRBD2. The ends lost 8 bases at V and 2 bases at J; junction bases unmatched: 6. CDR1 SNHLY and CDR2 FYNNEI come from the germline V gene. CDR3 length: 15 amino acids. The CDR3 spells CASGGLASNTGELFF. In DNA, the CDR3 is TGTGCCAGCGGCGGACTAGCGAGTAACACCGGGGAGCTGTTTTTT.

The chain recombines TRBV6-1 with TRBJ1-4, with D perhaps matching TRBD1 (5 bases). The length of the CDR3 is 15 residues. Germline V gene sequence: CDR1 MNHNS, CDR2 SASEGT. The V end lost 1 base, the J end lost 0 bases, and 6 bases lay between the germline ends. CDR3 coding DNA: TGTGCCAGCAGTGAAGGGGGACCAACTAATGAAAAACTGTTTTTT. This gives the protein CASSEGGPTNEKLFF.

V usage is TRBV4-2 and J usage is TRBJ2-2, with a tentative D call TRBD1 (7 bases). The CDR3 covers 15 residues. The germline V gene has CDR1 LGHNA and CDR2 YNFKEQ. Trimming took 0 bases from V and 4 from J, leaving 9 bases between them. The CDR3 is CASSQDQGGTGELFF. The CDR3 bases are TGTGCCAGCAGCCAAGACCAGGGGGGCACCGGGGAGCTGTTTTTT.

This clone has only one observation. The chain links TRBV9 to TRBJ2-2, with 7 bases lining up with TRBD1. The V segment lost 4 bases and the J segment 4 bases; nucleotides outside the gene matches: 4. Germline V gene lookup returns CDR1 SGDLS and CDR2 YYNGEE. This CDR3 contains 14 residues. The CDR3 nucleotides read TGTGCCAGCAGCCTTACAGGGGTCACCGGGGAGCTGTTTTTT. It is translated as CASSLTGVTGELFF.

V and J are TRBV5-5 and TRBJ2-1; D is perhaps TRBD1 or TRBD2 (6 bases each). Germline V gene data show CDR1 as SGHKS and CDR2 as YYEKEE (reference sequence). The CDR3 contains 13 residues. The V and J ends lost 2 bases and 7 bases respectively, with 10 bases between them. The CDR3 sequence is CASSLGGRNEQFF. The CDR3 DNA sequence: TGTGCCAGCAGCTTAGGGGGGAGGAATGAGCAGTTCTTC.

The table lists this clone with a count of one. The CDR3: CSAGQNTGELFF. CDR3 nucleotides: TGCAGCGCCGGACAGAACACCGGGGAGCTGTTTTTT. The chain has TRBV29-1 and TRBJ2-2; weak D call: TRBD1 (5 bases). V was pared by 7 bases and J by 1 base, with 7 bases between. The germline V gene has CDR1 SQVTM and CDR2 ANQGSEA. The length of the CDR3 is 12 residues.

The chain employs TRBV10-2 and TRBJ2-4; 8 bases align to TRBD1. The CDR3 is 13 amino acids. Germline V gives CDR1 WSHSY, CDR2 SAAADI. The V segment lost 6 bases and the J segment 7 bases; nucleotides outside the gene matches: 5. The CDR3 coding sequence is TGCGCCAGCAGCCAGGACAGGGCGAACATTCAGTACTTC. Protein product: CASSQDRANIQYF.

The rearrangement links TRBV2 to TRBJ1-4; D not resolved. The length of the CDR3 is 13 residues. V shed 7 bases and J shed 2 bases, with 8 bases lying between them. CDR1 and CDR2 (germline): SNHLY, FYNNEI. CDR3 coding DNA: TGTGCCAGCACGCTGGGGACTAATGAAAAACTGTTTTTT. Translation gives CASTLGTNEKLFF.

This clone was recorded once. The V gene is TRBV18, the J gene TRBJ1-1, with D maybe TRBD1 (6 bases). This CDR3 has 13 residues. The germline V gene encodes CDR1 KGHSH and CDR2 LQKENI. The V end was cut by 3 bases, the J end by 2 bases, with 7 bases between. CDR3 bases: TGTGCCAGCTCACCGGGACAAAACACTGAAGCTTTCTTT. Translating gives CASSPGQNTEAFF.

The chain links TRBV7-8 to TRBJ1-6, with D hard to call. This CDR3 is 17 amino acids long. The germline CDR1 and CDR2 sequences are SGHVS and FQNEAQ. Trimming cost V 0 bases and J 9 bases, with 18 bases left between them. CDR3 nucleotide sequence: TGTGCCAGCAGCTTAGCGTCGGTTGGGAGGTCCCCTTCACCCCTCCACTTT. Translation gives CASSLASVGRSPSPLHF.

The CDR3 sequence is CASSLDRGGEKLFF. The DNA for the CDR3 is TGTGCCAGCTCACTTGACAGGGGAGGCGAAAAACTGTTTTTT. This chain links TRBV18 with TRBJ1-4; 8 nucleotides line up with TRBD1. J was trimmed by 8 bases and V by 4 bases; bases with no gene match: 6. CDR1 and CDR2 (germline): KGHSH, LQKENI. CDR3 size: 14 residues.

The chain links TRBV29-1 to TRBJ1-1; no firm D call. CDR1 is SQVTM, CDR2 ANQGSEA, per germline. V was clipped by 4 bases and J by 5 bases, with 14 bases between them. This CDR3 is 13 amino acids long. Written as DNA, the CDR3 is TGCAGCGTTGTCGCGCCCCCGGGGACTGAAGCTTTCTTT. Amino acids: CSVVAPPGTEAFF.

The V call is TRBV15, the J call TRBJ1-2; D remains unclear. This CDR3 contains 14 residues. Germline-derived CDR1 and CDR2 are LNHNV and YYDKDF (reference sequence). The germline V and J ends were trimmed by 5 bases and 1 base, with 11 bases remaining between them. The chain's CDR3 is CATSSPGVNYGYTF. In DNA form, the CDR3 reads TGTGCCACCAGCTCTCCGGGTGTTAACTATGGCTACACCTTC. Filled out from reference TRBV15 and TRBJ1-2, the complete variable domain reads DAMVIQNPRYQVTQFGKPVTLSCSQTLNHNVMYWYQQKSSQAPKLLFHYYDKDFNNEADTPDNFQSRRPNTSFCFLDIRSPGLGDTAMYLCATSSPGVNYGYTFGSGTRLTVV.

The J gene is TRBJ2-1, the V gene TRBV3-1 (or the pseudogene TRBV3-2), with 9 bases matching TRBD2. CDR3 length: 18 amino acids. CDR1 LGHDT and CDR2 YNNKEL come from the germline V gene (reference sequence). The trim removed 0 bases at V and 0 bases at J, leaving 6 bases unmatched. The CDR3 is CASSQDGTSLNSYNEQFF. CDR3 in DNA: TGTGCCAGCAGCCAAGACGGGACTAGCCTTAACTCCTACAATGAGCAGTTCTTC.

V usage is TRBV5-4 and J usage is TRBJ1-2, with D perhaps matching TRBD1 (6 bases). Trimming took off 4 bases at V and 5 bases at J, with 15 bases between the two ends. The CDR3 totals 14 residues. Germline V gene lookup returns CDR1 SGHNT and CDR2 YYREEE (reference sequence). The CDR3 nucleotides are TGTGCCAGCAGCCCCCCGACAGGCCAATATGGCTACACCTTC. Residues: CASSPPTGQYGYTF. Full variable domain (rest looked up from reference TRBV5-4 and TRBJ1-2): ETGVTQSPTHLIKTRGQQVTLRCSSQSGHNTVSWYQQALGQGPQFIFQYYREEENGRGNFPPRFSGLQFPNYSSELNVNALELDDSALYLCASSPPTGQYGYTFGSGTRLTVV.

V and J are TRBV3-1 (or the pseudogene TRBV3-2) and TRBJ2-7, with 8 positions matching TRBD2. The junction had 10 bases not matched to a gene; V was cut back by 4 bases and J by 2 bases. The germline gives CDR1 LGHDT, CDR2 YNNKEL (reference sequence). The CDR3 runs to 16 residues. CDR3 bases: TGTGCCAGCAGCCTCCGGGGCGAGCGGGGGACCTACGAGCAGTACTTC. Amino acids: CASSLRGERGTYEQYF.

This clone occurred once. The rearrangement links TRBV6-5 to TRBJ2-7; no reliable D call. The germline CDR1 and CDR2 sequences are MNHEY and SVGAGI. Trimming took off 7 bases at V and 1 base at J, with 8 bases between the two ends. CDR3 length: 12 residues. The CDR3: CASKHDSYEQYF. In nucleotides, the CDR3 is TGTGCCAGCAAACACGATTCCTACGAGCAGTACTTC.

The J gene is TRBJ1-2, the V gene TRBV18; 8 nucleotides match TRBD1. CDR1 is KGHSH, CDR2 LQKENI, per germline. The CDR3 covers 18 residues. With V trimmed by 1 base and J by 3 bases, 13 bases remained unmatched. This chain's CDR3 is CASSPLPRSDREDYGYTF. The CDR3 DNA reads TGTGCCAGCTCACCACTACCCCGATCGGACAGGGAGGACTATGGCTACACCTTC.

The V and J genes are TRBV12-2 and TRBJ2-3; the D call in the table, TRBD2, was not verified against the DNA. TRBV12-2 is termed a pseudogene. The CDR3 totals 17 residues. The DNA of the CDR3 is TGTGCAAGTCGCCCGGGTCCGACTAGAGGGGGCACAGATACGCAGTATTTT. Translating it yields CASRPGPTRGGTDTQYF.

The chain uses TRBV7-9 and TRBJ2-5; D remains ambiguous. Germline V gene lookup returns CDR1 SEHNR and CDR2 FQNEAQ (reference sequence). V lost 5 bases and J 1 base, leaving 17 bases between the germline ends. CDR3 length: 16 amino acids. CDR3 sequence: CASSRLIDSPQETQYF. CDR3 coding DNA: TGTGCCAGCAGCCGCTTAATTGATTCTCCCCAAGAGACCCAGTACTTC.

In its sample, this clone was seen once. The chain is built from TRBV30 and TRBJ2-2; TRBD2 aligns across 7 bases. The trim removed 7 bases at V and 0 bases at J, leaving 5 bases unmatched. The CDR3 extends over 14 amino acids. In germline, CDR1 is GTSNPN, CDR2 SVGIG (reference sequence). The CDR3 DNA reads as TGTGCCTATACTCGGGGGGCGAACACCGGGGAGCTGTTTTTT. This codes for CAYTRGANTGELFF.

The chain recombines TRBV5-6 with TRBJ2-1, with 9 bases aligning to TRBD1. The germline V gene has CDR1 SGHDT and CDR2 YYEEEE. The trim removed 4 bases at V and 4 bases at J, leaving 6 bases unmatched. The CDR3 length is 15 residues. The CDR3 region has the DNA TGTGCCAGCAGCCCCGGGACAGGGAGTTACAATGAGCAGTTCTTC. Translated: CASSPGTGSYNEQFF.

This chain connects TRBV9 to TRBJ2-7, with D tentatively TRBD1 (5 bases). Trimming removed 3 bases at V and 5 bases at J, with 18 bases between. Per the germline V gene, CDR1 is SGDLS and CDR2 is YYNGEE. CDR3 length: 15 residues. The CDR3 DNA follows: TGTGCCAGCAGCGCAGAGGTCGCAGGGCGCGACGAGCAGTACTTC. Amino acids: CASSAEVAGRDEQYF. The complete variable domain, with remaining parts taken from reference TRBV9 and TRBJ2-7, reads DSGVTQTPKHLITATGQRVTLRCSPRSGDLSVYWYQQSLDQGLQFLIQYYNGEERAKGNILERFSAQQFPDLHSELNLSSLELGDSALYFCASSAEVAGRDEQYFGPGTRLTVT.

This CDR3 is CSVSGQDGYTF. The DNA for the CDR3 is TGCAGTGTCTCGGGCCAGGATGGCTACACCTTC. The chain is built from TRBV20-1 and TRBJ1-2; D not resolved. V lost 7 bases and J lost 6, with 12 bases in between. The CDR3 loop spans 11 amino acids. Looked up from germline, CDR1 is DFQATT and CDR2 is SNEGSKA (reference sequence).

In regard to this clone: The germline gene is not matched at one end of the junction; a read error may be the cause. The rearrangement links TRBV29-1 to TRBJ1-5; 10 bases are shared with TRBD1. Per germline, CDR1 SQVTM and CDR2 ANQGSEA. The CDR3 length is 11 residues. The CDR3 is CSVTSGTGEVF. CDR3 nucleotide sequence: TGCAGCGTTACCTCGGGGACAGGGGAGGTATTT.

This chain links TRBV5-1 with TRBJ1-4; 10 nucleotides align to TRBD1. The CDR3 consists of 14 residues. Trimming removed 5 bases from V and 8 bases from J; junction bases left unmatched: 6. The germline V gene has CDR1 SGHRS and CDR2 YFSETQ. CDR3 loop: CASSRDRGGEKLFF. The CDR3 bases are TGCGCCAGCAGTCGGGACAGGGGAGGGGAAAAACTGTTTTTT.

The chain combines TRBV5-1 with TRBJ2-1; 14 bases are shared with TRBD2. CDR1 SGHRS and CDR2 YFSETQ come from the germline V gene. Trimming at V came to 2 bases and at J to 5 bases, leaving 6 bases not matched to a gene. The CDR3 has 17 amino acids. CDR3 DNA: TGCGCCAGCAGCTTAGACGGGACTAGCGGGAGAAACAATGAGCAGTTCTTC. Protein sequence: CASSLDGTSGRNNEQFF.